A single sample gave rise to the 2 T cell receptor beta chains below, sequenced in a study of shared clonotypes between healthy human individuals. Only in-frame clones appear in the TCRdb table, and some are missing; sequencing was by immunoSEQ multiplex PCR. Among roughly 2.5 million clones listed, approximately 94% were seen once. The material sequenced was naive CD4+ T cells sorted from blood. As for subset: CD45RA+ positively selected. The receptors originated from a young man in good health.

CDR3 sequence: CASSLAGGPGTGELFF. CDR3 in DNA: TGTGCCAGCAGCTTAGCCGGGGGGCCGGGCACCGGGGAGCTGTTTTTT. The V and J genes are TRBV11-2 and TRBJ2-2, with D possibly being TRBD2 (7 bases). This CDR3 is built from 16 residues. The V end lost 1 base, the J end lost 4 bases, and 13 bases lay between the germline ends. The germline gives CDR1 SGHAT, CDR2 FQNNGV.

The chain uses TRBV19 and TRBJ2-6, with D unclear. CDR1 is LNHDA, CDR2 SQIVND, per germline (reference sequence). The CDR3 totals 18 residues. Trimming took 5 bases from V and 0 from J, leaving 17 bases between them. The CDR3 DNA is TGTGCCAGTAGTGGGTCACGACGGTCTCTCTCTGGGGCCAACGTCCTGACTTTC. Translating it yields CASSGSRRSLSGANVLTF. Supplemented by reference TRBV19 and TRBJ2-6, the full variable domain reads DGGITQSPKYLFRKEGQNVTLSCEQNLNHDAMYWYRQDPGQGLRLIYYSQIVNDFQKGDIAEGYSVSREKKESFPLTVTSAQKNPTAFYLCASSGSRRSLSGANVLTFGAGSRLTVL.